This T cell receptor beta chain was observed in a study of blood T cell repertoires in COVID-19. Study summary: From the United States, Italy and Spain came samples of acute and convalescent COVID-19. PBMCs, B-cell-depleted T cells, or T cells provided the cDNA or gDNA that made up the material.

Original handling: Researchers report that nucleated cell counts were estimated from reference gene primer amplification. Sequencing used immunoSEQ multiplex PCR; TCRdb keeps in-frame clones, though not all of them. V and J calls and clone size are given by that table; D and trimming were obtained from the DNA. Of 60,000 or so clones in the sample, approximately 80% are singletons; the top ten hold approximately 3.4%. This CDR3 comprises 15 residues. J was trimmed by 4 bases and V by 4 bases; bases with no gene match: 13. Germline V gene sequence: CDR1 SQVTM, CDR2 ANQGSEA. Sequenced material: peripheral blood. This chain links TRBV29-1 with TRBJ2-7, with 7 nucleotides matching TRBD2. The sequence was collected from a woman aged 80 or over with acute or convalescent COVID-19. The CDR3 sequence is CSVALTSPNAYEQYF. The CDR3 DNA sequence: TGCAGCGTTGCCCTGACTAGCCCTAATGCATACGAGCAGTACTTC.